The 24 T cell receptor beta chains presented below share a single source sample, sequenced in a study of a mutant IDH1 vaccine in newly diagnosed glioma. Produced via immunoSEQ multiplex PCR; TCRdb's table is partial and in-frame only. The sample gives 30,000 or so clones, roughly 80% of which show up once; 7.1% is in the top ten. These receptors are not linked to any known antigen. This sample's time point: week 35, safety follow-up. Vaccinated patients received 300 ug of mutant IDH1 20-mer peptide per dose, with topical imiquimod. The specimen was PBMCs, collected from a glioma patient whose treatment included an IDH1 peptide vaccine. These receptors all come from a woman aged 18-30 years with glioma.

The chain links TRBV5-6 to TRBJ1-4; a weak D match, TRBD1 (6 bases). V lost 0 bases to trimming and J lost 2 bases, with 8 bases between them. Per the germline V gene, CDR1 is SGHDT and CDR2 is YYEEEE. The CDR3 is made up of 15 amino acids. CDR3 residues: CASSLVGGTNEKLFF. In nucleotides, the CDR3 is TGTGCCAGCAGCTTGGTAGGGGGGACTAATGAAAAACTGTTTTTT.

The chain couples TRBV28 to TRBJ2-7; D not resolved. CDR1 MDHEN and CDR2 SYDVKM come from the germline V gene. Deletions cut 2 bases from V and 0 bases from J, with 11 bases between. There are 15 residues in the CDR3. CDR3 region: CASSLRRLTSYEQYF. The CDR3 nucleotides are TGTGCCAGCAGTTTACGGCGGCTGACCTCCTACGAGCAGTACTTC.

The rearrangement joins TRBV5-6 to TRBJ1-6; D uncertain. CDR1 and CDR2 (germline): SGHDT, YYEEEE. The CDR3 contains 16 residues. The germline V and J ends were trimmed by 4 bases and 10 bases, with 21 bases remaining between them. The CDR3 is CASSLGPTVAISPLHF. Here the CDR3 DNA reads TGTGCCAGCAGCCTAGGGCCAACAGTGGCGATATCACCCCTCCACTTT.

This clone was found a few times. This chain uses TRBV4-2 with TRBJ2-3, with D possibly being TRBD1 (6 bases). The CDR3 loop spans 16 amino acids. V was cut by 0 bases and J by 2 bases, with 12 bases left in between. CDR1 and CDR2 from the germline V gene are LGHNA and YNFKEQ. CDR3 sequence reads: CASSQDKEGVTDTQYF. The CDR3 nucleotides read TGTGCCAGCAGCCAAGATAAAGAGGGGGTCACAGATACGCAGTATTTT.

This sequence joins TRBV7-9 and TRBJ2-2; 9 bases fit TRBD2. Germline loops: CDR1 SEHNR, CDR2 FQNEAQ (reference sequence). Unmatched junction bases numbered 8, after V lost 2 bases and J lost 7 bases. The CDR3 is made up of 16 amino acids. The CDR3 sequence is CASSLSIAGAGGELFF. The CDR3 bases are TGTGCCAGCAGCTTATCAATAGCGGGAGCTGGCGGGGAGCTGTTTTTT.

The chain recombines TRBV27 with TRBJ2-7; D is possibly TRBD1 (6 bases). CDR3 length: 19 amino acids. V was pared by 5 bases and J by 6 bases, with 32 bases between. Per germline, CDR1 MNHEY and CDR2 SMNVEV (reference sequence). CDR3 protein: CASSPSGTTPPSGSSEQYF. The DNA of the CDR3 is TGTGCCAGCAGTCCCTCCGGGACAACACCACCGAGCGGAAGTTCCGAGCAGTACTTC.

The chain uses TRBV7-2 and TRBJ2-7; the match to TRBD2 covers 13 bases. Germline V gives CDR1 SGHTA, CDR2 FQGNSA. This CDR3 has 15 residues. V was pared by 4 bases and J by 5 bases, with 5 bases of the junction left unmatched. The CDR3 region is CASSWTSGSSDEQYF. The CDR3 nucleotides are TGTGCCAGCAGCTGGACTAGCGGGAGTTCCGACGAGCAGTACTTC.

The chain carries TRBV20-1 and TRBJ2-7; 7 nucleotides match TRBD1. The ends lost 5 bases at V and 13 bases at J; junction bases unmatched: 11. The CDR3 sequence is 11 residues long. Looked up from germline, CDR1 is DFQATT and CDR2 is SNEGSKA (reference sequence). CDR3 protein: CSAGPGDRSYF. Here the CDR3 DNA reads TGCAGTGCTGGCCCCGGGGACAGAAGCTACTTC.

The chain recombines TRBV9 with TRBJ2-3, with D perhaps given as TRBD1 or TRBD2 (6 bases each). CDR1 is SGDLS, CDR2 YYNGEE, per germline. This CDR3 spans 15 amino acids. Trimming left V 5 bases short and J 4 bases short, with 17 bases between. The CDR3 spells CASSSGGGPADTQYF. DNA for the CDR3: TGTGCCAGCAGTTCCGGTGGGGGGCCCGCAGATACGCAGTATTTT.

The chain uses TRBV18 and TRBJ2-1; TRBD1 might be the D (5 bases). V was pared by 3 bases and J by 0 bases, with 9 bases between. CDR1 is KGHSH and CDR2 is LQKENI in the germline V gene. The CDR3 spans 15 residues. Here the CDR3 reads CASSPLQGSYNEQFF. The CDR3 DNA is TGTGCCAGCTCACCGCTGCAGGGCTCCTACAATGAGCAGTTCTTC.

The V gene is TRBV5-6, the J gene TRBJ2-5; 9 bases match TRBD2. The CDR3 contains 16 residues. V lost 0 bases and J lost 4; bases outside the gene matches: 7. Germline lookup yields CDR1 SGHDT and CDR2 YYEEEE. CDR3 nucleotide sequence: TGTGCCAGCAGCTTGGGGCTAGCGGGAAATAGAGAGACCCAGTACTTC. Protein: CASSLGLAGNRETQYF.

The chain recombines TRBV5-1 with TRBJ2-4; perhaps TRBD2 as D (5 bases). From germline, CDR1 is SGHRS and CDR2 YFSETQ. The CDR3 is 14 residues long. Trimming stripped 0 bases from V and 8 bases from J, with 12 bases between. CDR3 sequence: CASSLAGVRDIQYF. CDR3 in DNA: TGCGCCAGCAGCTTGGCCGGGGTGAGGGACATTCAGTACTTC.

The gene calls are TRBV5-6 and TRBJ2-7; unclear D gene. The CDR3 runs 11 residues. Per the germline V gene, CDR1 is SGHDT and CDR2 is YYEEEE. V shed 2 bases and J shed 4 bases, with 4 bases lying between them. DNA for the CDR3: TGTGCCAGCAGCTTAGGTTACGAGCAGTACTTC. This gives the protein CASSLGYEQYF. Variable domain in full (rest from reference TRBV5-6 and TRBJ2-7): DAGVTQSPTHLIKTRGQQVTLRCSPKSGHDTVSWYQQALGQGPQFIFQYYEEEERQRGNFPDRFSGHQFPNYSSELNVNALLLGDSALYLCASSLGYEQYFGPGTRLTVT.

The table lists this clone with a few counts. The chain links TRBV4-3 to TRBJ1-1; 7 bases agree with TRBD1. The CDR3 has 14 residues. V shed 0 bases, J shed 10 bases, and the junction held 8 bases outside the gene matches. Germline V lookup: CDR1 LGHNA, CDR2 YSLEER. The CDR3 coding sequence is TGCGCCAGCAGCCAAGAAATGAGGGGGCGGGTAGCTTTCTTT. Translating it yields CASSQEMRGRVAFF.

This clone appeared a few times. The gene calls are TRBV4-1 and TRBJ1-4, with D uncertain. Germline lookup yields CDR1 MGHRA and CDR2 YSYEKL. This CDR3 comprises 13 residues. With 3 bases removed from V and 5 bases from J, the gap between germline ends came to 7 bases. This CDR3 reads CASSQVKNEKLFF. CDR3 coding DNA: TGCGCCAGCAGCCAGGTTAAGAATGAAAAACTGTTTTTT.

The CDR3 sequence: CASSDDLAGANEQFF. In DNA, the CDR3 is TGTGCCAGCAGTGACGATCTAGCTGGGGCCAATGAGCAGTTCTTC. The chain recombines TRBV6-4 with TRBJ2-1, with D tentatively TRBD1 or TRBD2 (5 bases each). The CDR3 covers 15 residues. Germline assignment: CDR1 MRHNA and CDR2 SNTAGT. V was shortened by 2 bases and J by 6 bases, with 14 bases between the two germline ends.

This chain links TRBV5-1 with TRBJ1-3; the D gene is possibly TRBD1 (6 bases). Germline loops: CDR1 SGHRS, CDR2 YFSETQ. Trimming removed 4 bases from V and 2 bases from J, with 13 bases in between. CDR3 length: 15 residues. The CDR3 loop reads CASSPGQTAGNTIYF. In nucleotides, the CDR3 is TGCGCCAGCAGCCCAGGACAGACGGCTGGAAACACCATATATTTT. The whole variable domain, filled in from reference TRBV5-1 and TRBJ1-3, reads KAGVTQTPRYLIKTRGQQVTLSCSPISGHRSVSWYQQTPGQGLQFLFEYFSETQRNKGNFPGRFSGRQFSNSRSEMNVSTLELGDSALYLCASSPGQTAGNTIYFGEGSWLTVV.

The chain uses TRBV7-2 and TRBJ2-5; 11 nucleotides match TRBD2. CDR3 size: 16 residues. CDR1 and CDR2 (germline): SGHTA, FQGNSA. V trimming: 5 bases; J trimming: 7 bases; junction bases outside the gene matches: 12. CDR3 in amino acids: CASSTTSGGAGGTQYF. For the CDR3, the DNA is TGTGCCAGCAGCACCACTAGCGGGGGCGCCGGGGGGACCCAGTACTTC. The full variable domain, in which reference TRBV7-2 and TRBJ2-5 provide the parts outside the CDR3, is GAGVSQSPSNKVTEKGKDVELRCDPISGHTALYWYRQSLGQGLEFLIYFQGNSAPDKSGLPSDRFSAERTGGSVSTLTIQRTQQEDSAVYLCASSTTSGGAGGTQYFGPGTRLLVL.

With regard to this clone: One end of the junction does not line up with germline, which may come from a read error. J is TRBJ2-5 and V is TRBV7-7, with TRBD1 matching over 11 bases. This CDR3 region has 18 residues. Germline V lookup: CDR1 SSHAT, CDR2 FNYEAQ (reference sequence). CDR3 sequence: CASSLATLWTGGVETQYF. CDR3 DNA: TGTGCTAGCAGCTTAGCGACCCTATGGACAGGGGGCGTAGAGACCCAGTACTTC.

The rearrangement joins TRBV7-2 to TRBJ1-3, with a tentative D call TRBD1 (5 bases). Germline V lookup: CDR1 SGHTA, CDR2 FQGNSA. Trimming cost V 5 bases and J 0 bases, with 17 bases left between them. CDR3 length: 17 amino acids. CDR3 bases: TGTGCCAGCAGCCAACAGGCGGTAATAATCTCTGGAAACACCATATATTTT. Amino acid sequence: CASSQQAVIISGNTIYF.

This chain uses TRBV5-1 with TRBJ2-7, with TRBD2 identical over 8 bases. V lost 1 base to trimming and J lost 2 bases; unmatched junction nucleotides: 5. The CDR3 loop spans 15 amino acids. Looked up from germline, CDR1 is SGHRS and CDR2 is YFSETQ. The CDR3 loop reads CASSLSGGGPYEQYF. The CDR3 region has the DNA TGCGCCAGCAGCTTGTCGGGGGGGGGTCCCTACGAGCAGTACTTC.

The chain recombines TRBV10-3 with TRBJ2-5; weak D call: TRBD2 (6 bases). V was cut by 8 bases and J by 2 bases, with 12 bases left in between. This CDR3 region has 13 residues. Germline CDR1 ENHRY, CDR2 SYGVKD. CDR3 bases: TGTGCCATCGCCCTCCGGGGGCAAGAGACCCAGTACTTC. This sequence encodes CAIALRGQETQYF.

This chain connects TRBV29-1 to TRBJ2-3; D is unclear. V lost 6 bases, J lost 3 bases, and 7 bases lay in between. The germline gives CDR1 SQVTM, CDR2 ANQGSEA. This CDR3 region has 11 residues. CDR3 amino acids: CSVARTDTQYF. DNA of the CDR3: TGCAGCGTCGCTAGAACAGATACGCAGTATTTT.

V gene TRBV4-3 combines with J gene TRBJ1-1; D possibly corresponds to TRBD1 (5 bases). The germline V and J ends were trimmed by 1 base and 7 bases, with 13 bases remaining between them. The CDR3 consists of 14 residues. CDR1 and CDR2 from the germline V gene are LGHNA and YSLEER. CDR3 region: CASSQVGGWDEAFF. The CDR3 nucleotides read TGCGCCAGCAGCCAAGTTGGGGGATGGGATGAAGCTTTCTTT.